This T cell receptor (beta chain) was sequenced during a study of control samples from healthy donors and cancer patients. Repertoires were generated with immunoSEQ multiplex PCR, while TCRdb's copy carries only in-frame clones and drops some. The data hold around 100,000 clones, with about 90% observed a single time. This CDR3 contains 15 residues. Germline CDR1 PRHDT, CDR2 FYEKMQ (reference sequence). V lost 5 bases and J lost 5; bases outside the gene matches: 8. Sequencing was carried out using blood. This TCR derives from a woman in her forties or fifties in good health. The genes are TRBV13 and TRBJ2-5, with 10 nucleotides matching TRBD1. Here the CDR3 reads CASSGKTGGVETQYF. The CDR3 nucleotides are TGTGCCAGCAGCGGCAAGACAGGGGGCGTCGAGACCCAGTACTTC.